Listed here are 7 T cell receptor beta chains from one sample, sequenced in a study of CD8 T cells in Susac syndrome. Reverse transcription used about 0.45 to 1 ug RNA and random hexamers. TCRdb re-analysed the immunoSEQ multiplex PCR reads in MiXCR, keeping a single row per CDR3 protein. The table records more than 150,000 distinct CDR3 sequences, about 96% of them present only once. The sequenced material came from CD4+ T cells from PBMCs. These receptors all stem from a human donor with Susac syndrome.

The chain uses TRBV7-2 and TRBJ2-1; 13 bases map to TRBD2. Germline V lookup: CDR1 SGHTA, CDR2 FQGNSA. Losses at the gene ends were 6 bases for V and 11 bases for J; bases not matched to a gene: 10. This CDR3 has 15 residues. CDR3 residues: CASRPQGLAGNQQFF. The CDR3 DNA follows: TGTGCCAGCAGACCCCAGGGACTAGCGGGAAATCAGCAGTTCTTC.

V is TRBV5-1 and J is TRBJ2-5; D unclear. V was pared by 2 bases and J by 0 bases, with 5 bases between. Germline CDR1 is SGHRS and CDR2 is YFSETQ. The CDR3 is 13 residues long. CDR3 sequence: CASSLAHQETQYF. The CDR3 DNA follows: TGCGCCAGCAGCTTAGCACACCAAGAGACCCAGTACTTC. Using reference TRBV5-1 and TRBJ2-5 for the parts outside the CDR3, the full variable domain is KAGVTQTPRYLIKTRGQQVTLSCSPISGHRSVSWYQQTPGQGLQFLFEYFSETQRNKGNFPGRFSGRQFSNSRSEMNVSTLELGDSALYLCASSLAHQETQYFGPGTRLLVL.

The chain recombines TRBV7-9 with TRBJ2-7; possibly TRBD2 for D (5 bases). This CDR3 is built from 13 residues. V was pared by 5 bases and J by 7 bases, with 15 bases between. CDR1 SEHNR and CDR2 FQNEAQ come from the germline V gene (reference sequence). The CDR3 DNA is TGTGCCAGCAGCCTCCTCGAGGGTCTGGAGCAGTACTTC. Translation: CASSLLEGLEQYF.

The V gene is TRBV25-1, the J gene TRBJ2-5; perhaps TRBD1 as D (5 bases). The CDR3 covers 14 residues. Germline lookup yields CDR1 MGHDK and CDR2 SYGVNS. Trimming removed 1 base from V and 4 bases from J, with 10 bases in between. In nucleotides, the CDR3 is TGTGCCAGCAGTGAATCCAGGGTGGGAGAGACCCAGTACTTC. It encodes CASSESRVGETQYF.

The CDR3 loop is CASSAVAGATQYF. Written as DNA, the CDR3 is TGTGCCAGCAGTGCGGTGGCCGGCGCGACCCAGTACTTC. The V and J genes are TRBV6-4 and TRBJ2-5; the D is unclear. The V and J ends lost 4 bases and 7 bases respectively, with 13 bases between them. The CDR3 is 13 amino acids. Germline CDR1 MRHNA, CDR2 SNTAGT.

J is TRBJ2-7 and V is TRBV24-1; D gene unclear. This CDR3 is 14 amino acids long. V was clipped by 5 bases and J by 6 bases, with 16 bases between them. CDR1 and CDR2 (germline): KGHDR, SFDVKD. CDR3 sequence reads: CATSAISIGLEQYF. CDR3 nucleotide sequence: TGTGCCACCAGTGCTATTTCAATCGGGCTCGAGCAGTACTTC.

The sample holds a few counts of this clonotype. The rearrangement links TRBV29-1 to TRBJ2-7, with D possibly matching TRBD2 (5 bases). Germline V gene sequence: CDR1 SQVTM, CDR2 ANQGSEA. V lost 5 bases and J 1 base, leaving 9 bases between the germline ends. This CDR3 has 12 residues. The CDR3 DNA reads as TGCAGCGTTTCAGCGGAGTCCTACGAGCAGTACTTC. Encoded protein: CSVSAESYEQYF.